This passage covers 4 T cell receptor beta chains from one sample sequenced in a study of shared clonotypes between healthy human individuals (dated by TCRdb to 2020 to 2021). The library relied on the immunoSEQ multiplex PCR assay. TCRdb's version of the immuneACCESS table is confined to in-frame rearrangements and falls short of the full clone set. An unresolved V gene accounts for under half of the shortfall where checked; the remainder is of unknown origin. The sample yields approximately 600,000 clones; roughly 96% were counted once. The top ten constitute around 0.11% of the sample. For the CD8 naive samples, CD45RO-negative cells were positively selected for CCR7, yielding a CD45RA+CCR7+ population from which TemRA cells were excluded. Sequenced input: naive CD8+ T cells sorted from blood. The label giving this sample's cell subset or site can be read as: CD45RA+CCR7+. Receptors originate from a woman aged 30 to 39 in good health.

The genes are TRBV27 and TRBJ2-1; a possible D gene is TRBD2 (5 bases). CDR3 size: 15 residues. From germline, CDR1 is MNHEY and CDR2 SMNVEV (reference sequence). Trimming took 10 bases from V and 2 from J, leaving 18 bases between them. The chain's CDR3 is CATTPGPGAYNEQFF. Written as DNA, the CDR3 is TGTGCCACCACACCGGGCCCCGGGGCCTACAATGAGCAGTTCTTC.

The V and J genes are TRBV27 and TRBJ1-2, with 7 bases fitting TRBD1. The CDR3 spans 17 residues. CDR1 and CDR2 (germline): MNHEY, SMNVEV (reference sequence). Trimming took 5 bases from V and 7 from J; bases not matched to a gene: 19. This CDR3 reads CASSTPLGGHIHGGYTF. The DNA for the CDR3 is TGTGCCAGCAGTACCCCCTTAGGGGGCCACATTCACGGTGGCTACACCTTC.

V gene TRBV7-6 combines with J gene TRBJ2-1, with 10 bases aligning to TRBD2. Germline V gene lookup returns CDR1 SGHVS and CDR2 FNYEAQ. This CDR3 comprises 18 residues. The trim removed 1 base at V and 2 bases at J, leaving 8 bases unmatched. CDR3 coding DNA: TGTGCCAGCAGCTTAGACGCTAGCGGGAGCGGGGCCTACAATGAGCAGTTCTTC. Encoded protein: CASSLDASGSGAYNEQFF.

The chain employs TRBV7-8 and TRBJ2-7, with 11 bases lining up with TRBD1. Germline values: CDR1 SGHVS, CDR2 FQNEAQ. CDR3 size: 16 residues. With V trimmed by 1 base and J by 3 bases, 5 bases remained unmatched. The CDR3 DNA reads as TGTGCCAGCAGCTTAGAAGGACAGGGGGCGTTCTACGAGCAGTACTTC. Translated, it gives CASSLEGQGAFYEQYF.